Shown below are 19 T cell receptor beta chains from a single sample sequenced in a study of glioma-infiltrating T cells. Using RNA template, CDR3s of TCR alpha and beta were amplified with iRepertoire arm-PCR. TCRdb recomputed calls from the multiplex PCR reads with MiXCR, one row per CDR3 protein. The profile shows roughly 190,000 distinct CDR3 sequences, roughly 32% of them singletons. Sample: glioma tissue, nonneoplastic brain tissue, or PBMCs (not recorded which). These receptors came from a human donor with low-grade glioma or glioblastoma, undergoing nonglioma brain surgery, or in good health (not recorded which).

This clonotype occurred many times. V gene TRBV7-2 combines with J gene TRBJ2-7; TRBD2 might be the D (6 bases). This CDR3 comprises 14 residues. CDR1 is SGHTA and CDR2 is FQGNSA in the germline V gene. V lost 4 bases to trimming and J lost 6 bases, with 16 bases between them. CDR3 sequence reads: CASSSSGRRIEQYF. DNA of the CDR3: TGTGCCAGCAGCTCATCCGGGAGAAGGATCGAGCAGTACTTC.

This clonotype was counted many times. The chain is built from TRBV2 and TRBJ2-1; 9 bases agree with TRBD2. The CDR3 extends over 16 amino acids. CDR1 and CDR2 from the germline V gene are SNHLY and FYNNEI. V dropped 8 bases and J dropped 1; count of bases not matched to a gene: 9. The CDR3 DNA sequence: TGTGCCAGCCTGGACGGGACTAGCTTTTCCTACAATGAGCAGTTCTTC. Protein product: CASLDGTSFSYNEQFF.

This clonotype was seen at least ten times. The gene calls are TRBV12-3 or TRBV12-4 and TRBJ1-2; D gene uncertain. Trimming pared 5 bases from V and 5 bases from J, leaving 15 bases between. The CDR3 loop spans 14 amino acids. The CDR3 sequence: CASSPREGEYGYTF. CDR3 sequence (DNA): TGTGCCAGCAGTCCCCGGGAGGGAGAGTATGGCTACACCTTC.

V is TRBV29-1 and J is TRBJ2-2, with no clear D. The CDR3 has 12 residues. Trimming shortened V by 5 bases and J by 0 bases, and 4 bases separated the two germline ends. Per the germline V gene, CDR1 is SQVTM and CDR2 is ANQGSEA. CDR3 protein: CSVPTNTGELFF. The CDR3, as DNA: TGCAGCGTTCCAACGAACACCGGGGAGCTGTTTTTT.

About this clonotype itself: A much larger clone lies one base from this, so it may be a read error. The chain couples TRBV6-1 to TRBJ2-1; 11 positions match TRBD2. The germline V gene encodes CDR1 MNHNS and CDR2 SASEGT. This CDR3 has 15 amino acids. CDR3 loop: CASSQTSGSFNEKFF. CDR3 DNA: TGTGCCAGCAGCCAAACTAGCGGGAGTTTCAATGAGAAGTTCTTC.

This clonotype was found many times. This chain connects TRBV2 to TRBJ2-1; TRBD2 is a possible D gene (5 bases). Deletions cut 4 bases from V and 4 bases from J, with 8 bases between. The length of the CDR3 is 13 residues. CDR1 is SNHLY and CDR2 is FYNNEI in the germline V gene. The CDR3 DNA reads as TGTGCCAGCAGTGCACAGCGGTACAATGAGCAGTTCTTC. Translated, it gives CASSAQRYNEQFF.

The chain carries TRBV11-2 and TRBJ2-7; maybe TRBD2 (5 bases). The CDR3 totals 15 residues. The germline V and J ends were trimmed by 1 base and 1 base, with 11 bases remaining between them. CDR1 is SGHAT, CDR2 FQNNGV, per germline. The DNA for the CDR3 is TGTGCCAGCAGCTTAGTTGGTAGAGGGTCCTACGAGCAGTACTTC. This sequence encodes CASSLVGRGSYEQYF. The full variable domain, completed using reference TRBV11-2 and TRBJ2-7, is EAGVAQSPRYKIIEKRQSVAFWCNPISGHATLYWYQQILGQGPKLLIQFQNNGVVDDSQLPKDRFSAERLKGVDSTLKIQPAKLEDSAVYLCASSLVGRGSYEQYFGPGTRLTVT.

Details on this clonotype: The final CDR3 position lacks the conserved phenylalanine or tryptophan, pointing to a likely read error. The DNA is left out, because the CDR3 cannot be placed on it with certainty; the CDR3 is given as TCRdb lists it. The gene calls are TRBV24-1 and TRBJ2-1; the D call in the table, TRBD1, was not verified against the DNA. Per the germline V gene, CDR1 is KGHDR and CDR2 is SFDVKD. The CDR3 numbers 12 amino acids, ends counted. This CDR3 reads CATSGERREKLL.

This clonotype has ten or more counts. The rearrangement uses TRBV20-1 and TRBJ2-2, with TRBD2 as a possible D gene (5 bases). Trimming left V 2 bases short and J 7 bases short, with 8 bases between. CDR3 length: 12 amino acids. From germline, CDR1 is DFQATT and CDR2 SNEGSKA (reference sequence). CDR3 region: CSARLDYGELFF. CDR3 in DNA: TGCAGTGCTAGACTTGACTACGGGGAGCTGTTTTTT.

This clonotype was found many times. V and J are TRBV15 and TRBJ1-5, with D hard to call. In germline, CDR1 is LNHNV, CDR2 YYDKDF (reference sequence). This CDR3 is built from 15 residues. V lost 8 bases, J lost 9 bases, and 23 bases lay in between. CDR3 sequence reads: CATLKRASPKAPQHF. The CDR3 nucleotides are TGTGCCACCCTTAAAAGGGCATCACCTAAGGCGCCCCAGCATTTT. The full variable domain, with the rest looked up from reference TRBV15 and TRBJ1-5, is DAMVIQNPRYQVTQFGKPVTLSCSQTLNHNVMYWYQQKSSQAPKLLFHYYDKDFNNEADTPDNFQSRRPNTSFCFLDIRSPGLGDTAMYLCATLKRASPKAPQHFGDGTRLSIL.

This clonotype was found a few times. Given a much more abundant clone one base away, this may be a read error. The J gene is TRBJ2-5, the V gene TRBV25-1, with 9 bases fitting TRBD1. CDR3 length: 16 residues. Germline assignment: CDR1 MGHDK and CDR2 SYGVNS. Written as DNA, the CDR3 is TGTGCCATCAGTAGAAGCCGGGACAGGGTTTACGAGACCCAGTACTTC. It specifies CAISRSRDRVYETQYF.

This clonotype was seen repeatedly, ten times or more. The CDR3 reads CASSFYIRTSAQETQYF. CDR3 DNA: TGTGCCAGCAGCTTCTACATTAGGACTAGCGCTCAAGAGACCCAGTACTTC. The chain combines TRBV5-4 with TRBJ2-5, with 9 bases that match TRBD2. The CDR3 contains 17 residues. V gave up 2 bases and J gave up 2 bases; unmatched junction bases: 10. Germline CDR1 SGHNT, CDR2 YYREEE (reference sequence).

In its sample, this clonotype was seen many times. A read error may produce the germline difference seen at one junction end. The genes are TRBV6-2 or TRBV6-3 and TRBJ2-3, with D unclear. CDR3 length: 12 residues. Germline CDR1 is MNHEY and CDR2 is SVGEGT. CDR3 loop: CAGSYVEDTQYF. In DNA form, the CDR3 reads TGTGCCGGCAGTTACGTCGAGGATACGCAGTATTTT.

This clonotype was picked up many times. CDR3 nucleotides: TGTGCCAGTAGCAACAGCGAGTTGAACACTGAAGCTTTCTTT. Encoded protein: CASSNSELNTEAFF. The chain couples TRBV19 to TRBJ1-1; D is unresolved. The CDR3 extends over 14 amino acids. Trimming shortened V by 6 bases and J by 0 bases, and 11 bases separated the two germline ends. CDR1 LNHDA and CDR2 SQIVND come from the germline V gene (reference sequence).

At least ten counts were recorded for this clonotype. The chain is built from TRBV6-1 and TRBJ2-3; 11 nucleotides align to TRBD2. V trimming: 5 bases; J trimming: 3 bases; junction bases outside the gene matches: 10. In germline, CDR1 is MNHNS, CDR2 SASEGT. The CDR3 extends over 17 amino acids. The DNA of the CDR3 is TGTGCCAGCAGTTTCGCCCATACTAGCGGGAGAACAGATACGCAGTATTTT. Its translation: CASSFAHTSGRTDTQYF.

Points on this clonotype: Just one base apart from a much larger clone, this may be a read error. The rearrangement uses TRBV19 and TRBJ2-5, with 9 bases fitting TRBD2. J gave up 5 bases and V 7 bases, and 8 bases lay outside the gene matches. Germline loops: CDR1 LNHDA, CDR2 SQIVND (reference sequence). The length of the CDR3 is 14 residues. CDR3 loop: CASNQSSGTETQYF. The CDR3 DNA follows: TGTGCCAGTAATCAGTCTAGCGGGACTGAGACCCAGTACTTC.

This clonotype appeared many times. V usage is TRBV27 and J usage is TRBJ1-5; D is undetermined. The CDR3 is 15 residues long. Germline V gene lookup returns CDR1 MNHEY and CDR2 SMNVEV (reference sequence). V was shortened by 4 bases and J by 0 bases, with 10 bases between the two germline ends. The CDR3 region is CASSSTQYSNQPQHF. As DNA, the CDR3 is TGTGCCAGCAGTTCTACCCAGTATAGCAATCAGCCCCAGCATTTT.

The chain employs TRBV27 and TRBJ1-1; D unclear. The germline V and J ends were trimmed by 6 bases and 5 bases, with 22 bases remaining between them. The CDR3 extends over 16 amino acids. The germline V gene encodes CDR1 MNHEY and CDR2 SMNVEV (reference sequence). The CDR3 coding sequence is TGTGCCAGCAGCTTGCTCCCATCGCTTATTAGTACTGAAGCTTTCTTT. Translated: CASSLLPSLISTEAFF.

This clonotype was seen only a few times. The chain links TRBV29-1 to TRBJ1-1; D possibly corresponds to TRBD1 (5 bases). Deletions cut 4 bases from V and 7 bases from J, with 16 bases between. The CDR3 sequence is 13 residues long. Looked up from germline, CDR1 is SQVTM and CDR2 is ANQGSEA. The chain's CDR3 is CSVGHQGGDEAFF. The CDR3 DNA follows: TGCAGCGTTGGGCACCAGGGCGGCGATGAAGCTTTCTTT.